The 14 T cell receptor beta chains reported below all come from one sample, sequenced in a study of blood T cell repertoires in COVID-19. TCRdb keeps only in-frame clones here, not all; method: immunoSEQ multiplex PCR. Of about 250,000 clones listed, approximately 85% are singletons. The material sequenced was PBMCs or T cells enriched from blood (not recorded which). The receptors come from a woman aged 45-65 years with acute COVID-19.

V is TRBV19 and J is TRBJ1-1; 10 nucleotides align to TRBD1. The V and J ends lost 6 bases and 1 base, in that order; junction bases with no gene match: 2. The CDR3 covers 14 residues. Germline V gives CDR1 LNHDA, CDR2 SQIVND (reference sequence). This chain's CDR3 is CASSRTGGNTEAFF. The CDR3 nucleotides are TGTGCCAGTAGCAGGACAGGGGGGAACACTGAAGCTTTCTTT. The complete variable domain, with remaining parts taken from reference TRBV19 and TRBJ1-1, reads DGGITQSPKYLFRKEGQNVTLSCEQNLNHDAMYWYRQDPGQGLRLIYYSQIVNDFQKGDIAEGYSVSREKKESFPLTVTSAQKNPTAFYLCASSRTGGNTEAFFGQGTRLTVV.

This chain's CDR3 is CATQATGVIETQYF. The CDR3 DNA sequence: TGTGCCACCCAAGCAACAGGGGTTATAGAGACCCAGTACTTC. The chain has TRBV10-3 and TRBJ2-5, with 7 bases aligning to TRBD1. The germline V gene encodes CDR1 ENHRY and CDR2 SYGVKD. This CDR3 spans 14 amino acids. V gave up 10 bases and J gave up 4 bases; unmatched junction bases: 12.

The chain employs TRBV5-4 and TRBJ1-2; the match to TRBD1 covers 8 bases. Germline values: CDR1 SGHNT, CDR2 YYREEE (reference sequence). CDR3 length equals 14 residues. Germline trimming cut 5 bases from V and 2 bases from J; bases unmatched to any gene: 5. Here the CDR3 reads CASRDDRGNYGYTF. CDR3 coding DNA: TGTGCCAGCAGGGATGACAGGGGAAACTATGGCTACACCTTC.

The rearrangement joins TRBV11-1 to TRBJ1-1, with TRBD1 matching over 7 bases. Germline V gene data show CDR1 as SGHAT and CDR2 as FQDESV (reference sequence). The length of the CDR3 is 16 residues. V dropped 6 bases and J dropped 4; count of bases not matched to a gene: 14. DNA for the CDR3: TGTGCCAGCAGGGATCCCGACCGACACAGGGGCACTGAAGCTTTCTTT. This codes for CASRDPDRHRGTEAFF.

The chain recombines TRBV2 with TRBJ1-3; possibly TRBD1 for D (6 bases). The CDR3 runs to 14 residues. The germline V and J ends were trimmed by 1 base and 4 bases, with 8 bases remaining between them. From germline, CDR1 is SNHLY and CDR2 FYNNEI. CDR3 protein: CASSEEDRGNTIYF. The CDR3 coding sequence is TGTGCCAGCAGTGAAGAAGACAGGGGAAACACCATATATTTT. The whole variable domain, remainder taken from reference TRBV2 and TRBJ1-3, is EPEVTQTPSHQVTQMGQEVILRCVPISNHLYFYWYRQILGQKVEFLVSFYNNEISEKSEIFDDQFSVERPDGSNFTLKIRSTKLEDSAMYFCASSEEDRGNTIYFGEGSWLTVV.

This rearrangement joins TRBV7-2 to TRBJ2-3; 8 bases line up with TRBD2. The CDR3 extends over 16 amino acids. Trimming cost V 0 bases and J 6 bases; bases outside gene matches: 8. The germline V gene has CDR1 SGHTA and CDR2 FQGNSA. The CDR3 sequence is CASSLAKGTRADTQYF. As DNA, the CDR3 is TGTGCCAGCAGCTTAGCGAAGGGGACTAGGGCTGATACGCAGTATTTT.

This CDR3 reads CASSAPGQISGANVLTF. CDR3 nucleotide sequence: TGTGCCAGCAGTGCACCGGGACAAATATCTGGGGCCAACGTCCTGACTTTC. V usage is TRBV25-1 and J usage is TRBJ2-6, with a tentative D call TRBD1 (6 bases). The ends were cut back, 4 bases at V and 1 base at J, with 14 bases in the middle. The CDR3 contains 17 residues. CDR1 MGHDK and CDR2 SYGVNS come from the germline V gene.

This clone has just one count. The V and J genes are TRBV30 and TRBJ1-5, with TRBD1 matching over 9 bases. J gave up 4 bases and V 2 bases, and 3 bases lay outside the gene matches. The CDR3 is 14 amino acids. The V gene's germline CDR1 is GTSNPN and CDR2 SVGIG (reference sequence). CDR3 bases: TGTGCCTGGAGTCCGGGACAGGGAAATCAGCCCCAGCATTTT. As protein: CAWSPGQGNQPQHF.

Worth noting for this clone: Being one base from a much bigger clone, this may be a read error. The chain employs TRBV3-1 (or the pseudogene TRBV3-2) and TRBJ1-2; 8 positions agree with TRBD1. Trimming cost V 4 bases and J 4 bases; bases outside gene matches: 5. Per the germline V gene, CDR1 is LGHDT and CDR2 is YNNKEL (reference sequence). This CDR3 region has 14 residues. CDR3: CASSPQGAGYGYTF. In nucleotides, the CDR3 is TGTGCCAGCAGCCCCCAGGGGGCGGGCTATGGCTACACCTTC.

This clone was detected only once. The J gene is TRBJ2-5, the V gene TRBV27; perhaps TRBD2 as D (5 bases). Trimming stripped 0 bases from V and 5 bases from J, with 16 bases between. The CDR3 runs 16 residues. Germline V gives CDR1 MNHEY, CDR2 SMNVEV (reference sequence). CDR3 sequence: CASSLSRGSLGETQYF. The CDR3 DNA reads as TGTGCCAGCAGTTTATCGAGAGGGTCTTTGGGTGAGACCCAGTACTTC.

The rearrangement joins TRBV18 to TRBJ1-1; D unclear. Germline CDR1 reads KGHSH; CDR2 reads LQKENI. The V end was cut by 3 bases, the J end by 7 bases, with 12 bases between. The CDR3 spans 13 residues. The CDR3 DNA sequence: TGTGCCAGCTCACCCCCCGGAGGCCGTGAAGCTTTCTTT. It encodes CASSPPGGREAFF.

CDR3 region: CASSLQTGNTEAFF. For the CDR3, the DNA is TGCGCCAGCAGCTTGCAGACAGGGAACACTGAAGCTTTCTTT. J is TRBJ1-1 and V is TRBV5-1; D perhaps matches TRBD1 (6 bases). The CDR3 totals 14 residues. V was pared by 1 base and J by 1 base, with 8 bases between. From germline, CDR1 is SGHRS and CDR2 YFSETQ.

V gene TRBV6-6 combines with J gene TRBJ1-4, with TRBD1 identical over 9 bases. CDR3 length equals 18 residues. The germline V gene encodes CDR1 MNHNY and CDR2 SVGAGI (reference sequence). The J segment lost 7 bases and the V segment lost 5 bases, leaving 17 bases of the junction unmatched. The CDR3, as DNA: TGTGCCAGCAGTCCGCGGACAGGGGCCGAAACCCCCAGTGAAAAACTGTTTTTT. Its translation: CASSPRTGAETPSEKLFF.

The CDR3 sequence is CASARERVVYGYTF. The CDR3 DNA sequence: TGTGCCAGCGCTCGTGAACGGGTCGTATATGGCTACACCTTC. The chain links TRBV27 to TRBJ1-2; D remains unclear. The V gene lost 8 bases and the J gene lost 5 bases, with 18 bases spanning the gap. CDR1 and CDR2 (germline): MNHEY, SMNVEV (reference sequence). This CDR3 is built from 14 residues.